These 20 T cell receptor beta chains were sequenced from one sample in a study of blood T cell repertoires in COVID-19. The repertoire was sequenced with immunoSEQ multiplex PCR; TCRdb's copy has only in-frame clones and lacks some. The sample has 120,000 to 150,000 clones, 87% seen once; the top ten hold around 6.3%. Sequences were obtained from peripheral blood. Receptors were obtained from a man older than 75 with acute or convalescent COVID-19.

CDR3 bases: TGTGCCAGCAGCCCGGTACAGGGGGCAAGTGTTGGCTACACCTTC. It specifies CASSPVQGASVGYTF. The chain is built from TRBV3-1 (or the pseudogene TRBV3-2) and TRBJ1-2, with 9 bases lining up with TRBD1. This CDR3 has 15 residues. The V and J ends lost 4 bases and 7 bases, in that order; junction bases with no gene match: 10. CDR1 is LGHDT and CDR2 is YNNKEL in the germline V gene (reference sequence).

The chain employs TRBV6-2 or TRBV6-3 and TRBJ1-5; D is possibly TRBD1 (6 bases). Deletions cut 2 bases from V and 5 bases from J, with 16 bases between. This CDR3 has 16 residues. CDR1 is MNHEY and CDR2 is SVGEGT in the germline V gene. Written as DNA, the CDR3 is TGTGCCAGCAGTTACCGTCAGGGGTCGGCCGATCAGCCCCAGCATTTT. As protein: CASSYRQGSADQPQHF.

The chain uses TRBV7-8 and TRBJ2-5; 7 positions agree with TRBD1. The germline gives CDR1 SGHVS, CDR2 FQNEAQ. The V segment lost 4 bases and the J segment 4 bases; nucleotides outside the gene matches: 9. The CDR3 runs to 15 residues. Written as DNA, the CDR3 is TGTGCCAGCAGCTCCACGCCCGACAGGGTAGAGACCCAGTACTTC. This codes for CASSSTPDRVETQYF.

This clone was recorded once. The chain employs TRBV18 and TRBJ2-7, with TRBD2 matching 9 bases. This CDR3 has 14 amino acids. V shed 1 base, J shed 7 bases, and the junction held 5 bases outside the gene matches. Germline assignment: CDR1 KGHSH and CDR2 LQKENI. CDR3 coding DNA: TGTGCCAGCTCACCACAGCGGGGGGCGAGGGAGCAGTACTTC. As protein: CASSPQRGAREQYF.

The chain links TRBV7-9 to TRBJ1-4, with 8 bases that match TRBD1. CDR1 is SEHNR, CDR2 FQNEAQ, per germline (reference sequence). With V trimmed by 4 bases and J by 1 base, 11 bases remained unmatched. The length of the CDR3 is 18 residues. The CDR3: CASSSPTGAGGTNEKLFF. CDR3 DNA: TGTGCCAGCAGCTCGCCGACAGGGGCTGGGGGAACTAATGAAAAACTGTTTTTT.

The rearrangement uses TRBV5-1 and TRBJ2-1; TRBD2 matches at 8 bases. The CDR3 has 15 amino acids. Germline loops: CDR1 SGHRS, CDR2 YFSETQ. V lost 4 bases to trimming and J lost 5 bases; unmatched junction nucleotides: 8. CDR3 DNA: TGCGCCAGCAGCAGAGTAGCGGGGATAGACAATGAGCAGTTCTTC. It is translated as CASSRVAGIDNEQFF.

This chain uses TRBV2 with TRBJ1-1; weak D call: TRBD1 (5 bases). This CDR3 spans 12 amino acids. In germline, CDR1 is SNHLY, CDR2 FYNNEI. The V end was cut by 3 bases, the J end by 8 bases, with 10 bases between. Written as DNA, the CDR3 is TGTGCCAGCAGTGATCCCAGGGTAGAAGCTTTCTTT. Translation gives CASSDPRVEAFF.

This clone was counted a single time. This chain links TRBV5-6 with TRBJ2-2; 8 bases match TRBD2. The trim removed 3 bases at V and 7 bases at J, leaving 11 bases unmatched. The CDR3 has 16 residues. Germline CDR1 and CDR2: SGHDT and YYEEEE. CDR3 sequence reads: CASSSGSGVGNGELFF. CDR3 bases: TGTGCCAGCAGCTCGGGTAGCGGGGTCGGGAACGGGGAGCTGTTTTTT.

This clone was observed once. The chain joins TRBV5-1 to TRBJ2-7; D is undetermined. Trimming cost V 4 bases and J 0 bases, with 5 bases left between them. The CDR3 runs 12 residues. Germline V gene sequence: CDR1 SGHRS, CDR2 YFSETQ. CDR3 in amino acids: CASSRDSYEQYF. The DNA for the CDR3 is TGCGCCAGCAGCCGCGACTCCTACGAGCAGTACTTC.

With regard to this clone: At one end, the junction sequence differs from germline, possibly due to a read error. The J gene is TRBJ1-5, the V gene TRBV19; D gene uncertain. CDR3 length: 14 residues. Germline values: CDR1 LNHDA, CDR2 SQIVND (reference sequence). The CDR3 loop is CASRIDNTNQPQHF. In DNA, the CDR3 is TGTGCCAGTAGGATAGATAACACCAATCAGCCCCAGCATTTT. Variable domain in full (rest from reference TRBV19 and TRBJ1-5): DGGITQSPKYLFRKEGQNVTLSCEQNLNHDAMYWYRQDPGQGLRLIYYSQIVNDFQKGDIAEGYSVSREKKESFPLTVTSAQKNPTAFYLCASRIDNTNQPQHFGDGTRLSIL.

The chain links TRBV6-1 to TRBJ2-1; D is possibly TRBD2 (6 bases). CDR3 length equals 16 residues. Germline loops: CDR1 MNHNS, CDR2 SASEGT. V shed 4 bases and J shed 2 bases, with 15 bases lying between them. The CDR3 DNA reads as TGTGCCAGCAGTGCCGAGTTGGAGGGTGCCTACAATGAGCAGTTCTTC. Its translation is CASSAELEGAYNEQFF.

The chain combines TRBV6-5 with TRBJ1-6; D is uncertain. CDR1 is MNHEY, CDR2 SVGAGI, per germline. The CDR3 extends over 15 amino acids. V was clipped by 0 bases and J by 9 bases, with 12 bases between them. CDR3 amino acids: CASSYSNTAGSPLHF. As DNA, the CDR3 is TGTGCCAGCAGTTACTCGAATACAGCGGGTTCACCCCTCCACTTT.

The chain recombines TRBV6-5 with TRBJ1-1; maybe TRBD1 (5 bases). The V gene's germline CDR1 is MNHEY and CDR2 SVGAGI. CDR3 length: 15 residues. With 8 bases removed from V and 1 base from J, the gap between germline ends came to 17 bases. For the CDR3, the DNA is TGTGCCAGCTCTAGGGGCAGACGGAGGAACACTGAAGCTTTCTTT. Its protein is CASSRGRRRNTEAFF.

The rearrangement joins TRBV7-2 to TRBJ2-7; no firm D call. V shed 5 bases and J shed 1 base, with 6 bases lying between them. The CDR3 spans 12 residues. Germline V gene sequence: CDR1 SGHTA, CDR2 FQGNSA. DNA for the CDR3: TGTGCCAGCAGCCCCCAGTCCTACGAGCAGTACTTC. Its translation is CASSPQSYEQYF.

The genes are TRBV7-6 and TRBJ1-4; tentatively, D is TRBD1 (5 bases). There are 16 residues in the CDR3. The germline V gene has CDR1 SGHVS and CDR2 FNYEAQ. The V end lost 2 bases, the J end lost 7 bases, and 17 bases lay between the germline ends. CDR3 amino acids: CASSLYDSSTGEKLFF. In DNA, the CDR3 is TGTGCCAGCAGCTTATACGACAGCAGCACTGGTGAAAAACTGTTTTTT.

The chain recombines TRBV10-3 with TRBJ2-3; a possible D gene is TRBD1 (6 bases). Germline V gives CDR1 ENHRY, CDR2 SYGVKD. The CDR3 runs 16 residues. The V gene lost 0 bases and the J gene lost 1 base, with 11 bases spanning the gap. DNA of the CDR3: TGTGCCATCAGTGAGTCGAGAGAGGGGGGCACAGATACGCAGTATTTT. Translated, it gives CAISESREGGTDTQYF.

The chain has TRBV5-1 and TRBJ2-7, with D unresolved. The V and J ends lost 7 bases and 3 bases respectively, with 14 bases between them. The CDR3 covers 13 residues. The germline CDR1 and CDR2 sequences are SGHRS and YFSETQ. CDR3 sequence reads: CASSANRFYEQYF. The CDR3 bases are TGCGCCAGCTCGGCCAACAGATTCTACGAGCAGTACTTC.

The chain joins TRBV27 to TRBJ1-6; a possible D gene is TRBD1 (6 bases). Germline CDR1 is MNHEY and CDR2 is SMNVEV (reference sequence). The germline V and J ends were trimmed by 6 bases and 7 bases, with 13 bases remaining between them. This CDR3 has 14 amino acids. The CDR3 nucleotides read TGTGCCAGCAGGGACGTAGGGGGAAATTCACCCCTCCACTTT. Protein sequence: CASRDVGGNSPLHF.

CDR3 sequence reads: CASTQGTGNTEAFF. CDR3 DNA: TGTGCCAGCACCCAGGGGACAGGGAACACTGAAGCTTTCTTT. The J gene is TRBJ1-1, the V gene TRBV3-1 (or the pseudogene TRBV3-2), with 8 bases that match TRBD1. Germline V gene sequence: CDR1 LGHDT, CDR2 YNNKEL (reference sequence). The CDR3 totals 14 residues. Losses at the gene ends were 7 bases for V and 1 base for J; bases not matched to a gene: 5.

The DNA for the CDR3 is TGTGCCAGCAGCCCCTGGGGGGACAGGGCAGGAAACACCATATATTTT. Protein sequence: CASSPWGDRAGNTIYF. The chain joins TRBV28 to TRBJ1-3; 9 bases line up with TRBD1. The CDR3 totals 16 residues. The V segment lost 6 bases and the J segment 4 bases; nucleotides outside the gene matches: 10. In germline, CDR1 is MDHEN, CDR2 SYDVKM.